This entry lists 29 T cell receptor beta chains sequenced from one sample in a study of T cells in Graves' hyperthyroidism and ophthalmopathy. TCR beta CDR3 regions were amplified from RNA transcripts. In the first-round RT-PCR of the TCR CDR3, the HTBI primer set was used. One entry per CDR3 protein results from TCRdb running MiXCR on the multiplex PCR reads. Found here are about 160,000 distinct CDR3 sequences, over 8% of them singletons; the top ten hold 22%. The specimen was blood. All receptors derive from a woman between 18 and 29 years old with Graves' hyperthyroidism that later progressed to Graves' ophthalmopathy.

This clonotype has just a few counts. The J gene is TRBJ2-1, the V gene TRBV3-1; 9 positions agree with TRBD1. There are 15 residues in the CDR3. Germline V CDR1 and CDR2: LGHDT, YNNKEL (reference sequence). Trimming cost V 3 bases and J 3 bases; bases outside gene matches: 3. The CDR3 spells CASSQDRGLYNEQFF. CDR3 sequence (DNA): TGTGCCAGCAGCCAGGACAGGGGTCTCTACAATGAGCAGTTCTTC.

Ten or more counts support this clonotype. The chain links TRBV18 to TRBJ1-1; weak D call: TRBD1 (6 bases). V was pared by 3 bases and J by 2 bases, with 10 bases between. Germline CDR1 KGHSH, CDR2 LQKENI. The CDR3 loop spans 14 amino acids. The CDR3 bases are TGTGCCAGCTCACCGGGGGGCGAAAACACTGAAGCTTTCTTT. Its translation: CASSPGGENTEAFF.

This clonotype was observed at least ten times. This sequence joins TRBV20-1 and TRBJ2-1, with 7 bases matching TRBD2. Germline V lookup: CDR1 DFQATT, CDR2 SNEGSKA (reference sequence). V was clipped by 2 bases and J by 4 bases; unmatched bases: 11. CDR3 length: 16 amino acids. The CDR3 reads CSARSPLADSYNEQFF. CDR3 DNA: TGCAGTGCTAGATCCCCTCTAGCGGATTCATACAATGAGCAGTTCTTC.

V is TRBV4-2 and J is TRBJ1-3; D might be TRBD1 (6 bases). The CDR3 sequence is 16 residues long. Trimming took off 0 bases at V and 4 bases at J, with 13 bases between the two ends. CDR1 and CDR2 (germline): LGHNA, YNFKEQ. Written as DNA, the CDR3 is TGTGCCAGCAGCCAAGATGCCAGGGGCATGGGAAACACCATATATTTT. Translating it yields CASSQDARGMGNTIYF.

This clonotype occurred many times. The rearrangement links TRBV12-3 or TRBV12-4 to TRBJ1-3; D is perhaps TRBD1 (5 bases). CDR3 length equals 14 residues. V gave up 6 bases and J gave up 2 bases, with 11 bases separating them. CDR3 amino acids: CASRYSGPGNTIYF. DNA for the CDR3: TGTGCCAGCAGATACTCGGGACCTGGAAACACCATATATTTT.

The rearrangement joins TRBV19 to TRBJ2-3; D not certain. V was clipped by 7 bases and J by 5 bases, with 7 bases between them. Germline CDR1 and CDR2: LNHDA and SQIVND (reference sequence). The CDR3 covers 11 residues. CDR3 sequence (DNA): TGTGCCAGTACCATGCAAGATACGCAGTATTTT. Protein sequence: CASTMQDTQYF.

This clonotype was seen repeatedly, ten times or more. V usage is TRBV12-5 and J usage is TRBJ1-3; D possibly corresponds to TRBD1 (6 bases). V was cut by 5 bases and J by 4 bases, with 9 bases left in between. CDR1 is LGHNT and CDR2 is FRNRAP in the germline V gene. The CDR3 has 13 residues. DNA for the CDR3: TGTGCTAGTGGTCGGGACATCGGAAACACCATATATTTT. It codes for CASGRDIGNTIYF.

This clonotype was counted a few times. This chain joins TRBV7-8 and TRBJ2-3, with D uncertain. V was pared by 5 bases and J by 11 bases, with 17 bases between. The CDR3 has 13 amino acids. Germline V gene data show CDR1 as SGHVS and CDR2 as FQNEAQ. CDR3 in DNA: TGTGCCAGCAGCCCCCGAATGGTTCACAGGCAGTATTTT. Protein: CASSPRMVHRQYF.

This clonotype has at least ten counts. The chain joins TRBV5-1 to TRBJ2-7, with 9 bases identical to TRBD1. This CDR3 has 13 residues. J was trimmed by 5 bases and V by 0 bases; bases with no gene match: 0. Germline CDR1 is SGHRS and CDR2 is YFSETQ. The CDR3 sequence is CASSLGDRDEQYF. In nucleotides, the CDR3 is TGCGCCAGCAGCTTGGGGGACAGGGACGAGCAGTACTTC.

The chain joins TRBV20-1 to TRBJ2-7, with 8 bases lining up with TRBD2. Germline V gene lookup returns CDR1 DFQATT and CDR2 SNEGSKA (reference sequence). J gave up 1 base and V 6 bases, and 8 bases lay outside the gene matches. This CDR3 has 14 residues. DNA of the CDR3: TGCAGTGCGATAGAGCGGGGGCGATCCTACGAGCAGTACTTC. Its translation: CSAIERGRSYEQYF.

This clonotype was recorded at least ten times. This rearrangement joins TRBV29-1 to TRBJ1-2; D is uncertain. The CDR3 is 13 residues long. Germline-derived CDR1 and CDR2 are SQVTM and ANQGSEA. The V end was cut by 4 bases, the J end by 6 bases, with 15 bases between. Here the CDR3 reads CSVAIGPRDGYTF. CDR3 nucleotide sequence: TGCAGCGTTGCCATCGGACCGAGGGATGGCTACACCTTC.

Many counts were recorded for this clonotype. The chain combines TRBV6-1 with TRBJ1-4; D gene uncertain. This CDR3 spans 16 amino acids. V lost 1 base and J lost 8, with 17 bases in between. CDR1 is MNHNS and CDR2 is SASEGT in the germline V gene. The CDR3 loop reads CASSEESVMVWEKLFF. The CDR3 coding sequence is TGTGCCAGCAGTGAAGAGTCTGTGATGGTATGGGAAAAACTGTTTTTT.

Many counts were recorded for this clonotype. The rearrangement uses TRBV10-3 and TRBJ1-2; 10 bases match TRBD1. The CDR3 length is 13 residues. V was clipped by 6 bases and J by 7 bases; unmatched bases: 5. Germline V gives CDR1 ENHRY, CDR2 SYGVKD. The CDR3 nucleotides read TGTGCCATCAGCGAGACAGGGGGCGGTGGCTACACCTTC. This translates into CAISETGGGGYTF.

This clonotype came up many times. The V call is TRBV20-1, the J call TRBJ1-2; 9 bases line up with TRBD1. Germline trimming cut 1 base from V and 4 bases from J; bases unmatched to any gene: 4. The CDR3 runs to 14 residues. Germline CDR1 and CDR2: DFQATT and SNEGSKA (reference sequence). CDR3 protein: CSARGDRDGYGYTF. As DNA, the CDR3 is TGCAGTGCTAGAGGGGACAGGGATGGCTATGGCTACACCTTC.

This clonotype was detected many times. The V and J genes are TRBV3-1 and TRBJ1-2; unclear D gene. Germline loops: CDR1 LGHDT, CDR2 YNNKEL (reference sequence). The CDR3 has 13 amino acids. The V end lost 1 base, the J end lost 4 bases, and 7 bases lay between the germline ends. CDR3 DNA sequence: TGTGCCAGCAGCCAAGTCGGCCTCTATGGCTACACCTTC. It yields the protein CASSQVGLYGYTF.

The chain employs TRBV7-9 and TRBJ1-6; D call uncertain. Germline V CDR1 and CDR2: SEHNR, FQNEAQ (reference sequence). Trimming pared 1 base from V and 7 bases from J, leaving 11 bases between. The CDR3 covers 15 residues. The CDR3 DNA is TGTGCCAGCAGCTTAGAAGGGTTTGGGAATTCACCCCTCCACTTT. This translates into CASSLEGFGNSPLHF.

In its sample, this clonotype was seen many times. The chain has TRBV12-3 or TRBV12-4 and TRBJ1-4, with 8 bases lining up with TRBD1. The CDR3 consists of 15 residues. Trimming took 2 bases from V and 8 from J; bases not matched to a gene: 7. CDR3 loop: CASSLTPGTGEKLFF. The CDR3 DNA reads as TGTGCCAGCAGTTTAACCCCCGGGACAGGAGAAAAACTGTTTTTT.

There are many counts of this clonotype. The gene calls are TRBV5-5 and TRBJ1-5; 9 bases line up with TRBD1. Germline V lookup: CDR1 SGHKS, CDR2 YYEKEE (reference sequence). The CDR3 has 15 residues. The trim removed 4 bases at V and 9 bases at J, leaving 11 bases unmatched. The CDR3 nucleotides are TGTGCCAGCAGCAGGACAGGGGACTACCTGGGGCCCCAGCATTTT. This gives the protein CASSRTGDYLGPQHF.

Many counts were recorded for this clonotype. This chain uses TRBV7-9 with TRBJ2-1; either TRBD1 or TRBD2 may fit D (6 bases each). Germline lookup yields CDR1 SEHNR and CDR2 FQNEAQ (reference sequence). This CDR3 has 14 residues. Between the trimmed V and J ends, which lost 5 bases and 10 bases, there was a span of 18 bases. CDR3 nucleotide sequence: TGTGCCAGCAGCCCCTGGGGGCGGGACGGGGAGCAGTTCTTC. It translates to CASSPWGRDGEQFF.

The gene calls are TRBV27 and TRBJ2-7; TRBD1 matches at 9 bases. Losses at the gene ends were 2 bases for V and 5 bases for J; bases not matched to a gene: 4. Germline CDR1 reads MNHEY; CDR2 reads SMNVEV (reference sequence). The CDR3 runs to 14 residues. CDR3 bases: TGTGCCAGCAGTTTAAGTAGGGACAGGGACGAGCAGTACTTC. This gives the protein CASSLSRDRDEQYF.

This clonotype was counted many times. This chain's CDR3 is CASSQGVGNEKLFF. Written as DNA, the CDR3 is TGTGCCAGCAGCCAAGGGGTCGGTAATGAAAAACTGTTTTTT. This sequence joins TRBV12-3 or TRBV12-4 and TRBJ1-4; D possibly corresponds to TRBD1 (5 bases). This CDR3 is built from 14 residues. The V end lost 6 bases, the J end lost 4 bases, and 12 bases lay between the germline ends.

This clonotype appeared a few times. V usage is TRBV19 and J usage is TRBJ1-1, with D maybe TRBD1 (6 bases). The length of the CDR3 is 17 residues. V was trimmed by 5 bases and J by 0 bases, leaving 19 bases between them. The germline V gene encodes CDR1 LNHDA and CDR2 SQIVND (reference sequence). The CDR3 region is CASSPPTGHLMNTEAFF. Written as DNA, the CDR3 is TGTGCCAGTAGTCCCCCGACAGGACACCTCATGAACACTGAAGCTTTCTTT.

Details on this clonotype: It is likely a read error, because the conserved phenylalanine at the end of the CDR3 is missing. The genes are TRBV25-1 and TRBJ1-6; D is ambiguous. Germline assignment: CDR1 MGHDK and CDR2 SYGVNS. The CDR3 totals 17 residues. With 7 bases removed from V and 0 bases from J, the gap between germline ends came to 16 bases. CDR3 sequence reads: CASNSPPLGSYNSPLHL. Written as DNA, the CDR3 is TGTGCCAGCAACTCGCCCCCGCTGGGCTCCTATAATTCACCCCTCCACCTT.

This clonotype was picked up many times. The chain joins TRBV7-2 to TRBJ1-5; the match to TRBD1 covers 7 bases. The CDR3 covers 15 residues. After removal of 5 bases from V and 3 bases from J, the junction contained 7 bases not matched to a gene. From germline, CDR1 is SGHTA and CDR2 FQGNSA. CDR3 sequence reads: CASSPKTGNNQPQHF. Here the CDR3 DNA reads TGTGCCAGCAGCCCCAAGACAGGGAACAATCAGCCCCAGCATTTT.

Ten or more counts support this clonotype. The CDR3 region has the DNA TGTGCCAGCGATAGCACAGATACGCAGTATTTT. Translated: CASDSTDTQYF. The genes are TRBV2 and TRBJ2-3; D remains ambiguous. The CDR3 is 11 amino acids. V was trimmed by 8 bases and J by 0 bases, leaving 3 bases between them. Germline CDR1 SNHLY, CDR2 FYNNEI.

In its sample, this clonotype was seen many times. The chain employs TRBV6-1 and TRBJ1-1, with a possible D match to TRBD1 (6 bases). The CDR3 length is 14 residues. V lost 5 bases to trimming and J lost 4 bases, with 14 bases between them. Germline V gene sequence: CDR1 MNHNS, CDR2 SASEGT. The CDR3 bases are TGTGCCAGCAGTCAGACGGGGGCCAGCACTGAAGCTTTCTTT. Protein: CASSQTGASTEAFF.

This clonotype was recorded many times. This chain connects TRBV6-1 to TRBJ1-1; D is unresolved. The V gene lost 5 bases and the J gene lost 0 bases, with 7 bases spanning the gap. This CDR3 is 13 amino acids long. In germline, CDR1 is MNHNS, CDR2 SASEGT. Here the CDR3 reads CASSPNLNTEAFF. The CDR3 DNA is TGTGCCAGCAGTCCTAATTTGAACACTGAAGCTTTCTTT.

This clonotype has ten or more counts. This rearrangement joins TRBV5-6 to TRBJ1-1; the D gene is possibly TRBD1 (5 bases). From germline, CDR1 is SGHDT and CDR2 YYEEEE. This CDR3 region has 15 residues. With 4 bases removed from V and 4 bases from J, the gap between germline ends came to 17 bases. In nucleotides, the CDR3 is TGTGCCAGCAGCATGGAAGGGGAGGGAGGCACTGAAGCTTTCTTT. Its protein product is CASSMEGEGGTEAFF.

In this sample, this clonotype turned up a few times. This may stem from a read error, because a much larger clone lies one nucleotide away. The chain recombines TRBV28 with TRBJ2-7, with D possibly called TRBD1 or TRBD2 (6 bases each). The CDR3 extends over 14 amino acids. Germline CDR1 and CDR2: MDHEN and SYDVKM. The CDR3 coding sequence is TGTGCCATCAGTTTAAGACAGGAAGGGGGGAAGCAGTACTTC. Translating gives CAISLRQEGGKQYF.